This T cell receptor (beta chain) emerged from a study of CD8+ T cells in alopecia areata. V was trimmed by 5 bases and J by 8 bases, leaving 8 bases between them. The CDR3 runs to 11 residues. From germline, CDR1 is SGHRS and CDR2 YFSETQ. Sorting of PBMCs yielded the CD4+ and CD8+ T cells. RNA was extracted and reverse transcribed into cDNA as the sequencing template. Method: immunoSEQ multiplex PCR; TCRdb's copy keeps in-frame clones and lacks some. The sample holds some 240,000 clones, 57% seen once. The V and J genes are TRBV5-1 and TRBJ2-1, with unresolved D. Specimen: CD4+ T cells sorted from blood, collected at week 0. The origin of this receptor is a human donor with alopecia areata. DNA for the CDR3: TGCGCCAGCAGGCTTAACGATGAGCAGTTCTTC. Its protein is CASRLNDEQFF.